Listed here is a single T cell receptor beta chain. Sequenced by immunoSEQ multiplex PCR; TCRdb stores in-frame clones only, minus some. The sample lists about 45,000 clones; less than 70% were seen once. These data originate in a study of blood T cell repertoires in COVID-19. The V gene end was trimmed by 4 bases and the J gene end by 0 bases; junction bases not matched to a gene: 9. The CDR3 spans 18 residues. The germline V gene has CDR1 MNHEY and CDR2 SMNVEV (reference sequence). The chain joins TRBV27 to TRBJ1-2; TRBD1 matches at 12 bases. The clonotype originates from a man of 80 years or more with acute or convalescent COVID-19. The sequenced sample consisted of peripheral blood. CDR3 in DNA: TGTGCCAGCAGTTCAGGCATCGGGACAGGGGGCCCTAACTATGGCTACACCTTC. Its protein is CASSSGIGTGGPNYGYTF.